This T cell receptor (beta chain) was found in a study of beta chain features in type 1 diabetes. Study at large: Healthy donors and patients showed comparable age, gender and cell yields.

CD45RO/CCR7/CD25/CD127/CD95/CD27 staining was used to isolate CD4+ naive, central memory, regulatory and stem cell-like memory cells by sorting. The study reverse transcribed the entire isolated RNA, so it sequenced expressed TCRB transcripts. Some clones are missing from TCRdb's copy, which holds only in-frame ones; the method was immunoSEQ multiplex PCR. Of about 620,000 clones listed, around 15% were seen once; the top ten hold about 0.093%. Study observations and caveats: Lower insertion and higher deletion counts appeared at VDJ junctions in type 1 diabetes patients. In these data, an HLA type influence on TCRB rearrangement remained unresolved.

Germline values: CDR1 MNHEY, CDR2 SMNVEV (reference sequence). The CDR3 extends over 16 amino acids. The V end was cut by 3 bases, the J end by 1 base, with 13 bases between. In its sample, this clone was seen once. Its antigen is not known. This TCR came from a man between 18 and 35 years old in good health. What was sequenced was naive CD4+ T cells from blood. The gene calls are TRBV27 and TRBJ1-5; D is ambiguous. The CDR3 here is CASSFHGDKSNQPQHF. As DNA, the CDR3 is TGTGCCAGCAGTTTCCACGGGGATAAGAGCAATCAGCCCCAGCATTTT.